Below, 5 T cell receptor beta chains from the same sample are listed, as sequenced in a study of siplizumab effects on memory and regulatory T cells (dated by TCRdb to the late 2010s). Library preparation employed the immunoSEQ multiplex PCR assay. Held by TCRdb, this immuneACCESS table contains in-frame sequences only and omits some clones. Under half of the omission traces to an unresolved V gene where checked; the cause of the rest is unknown. In this sample the table shows approximately 100,000 clones, just under 95% of which occur a single time. Of the sample, 0.16% falls within the top ten clones. Material for sequencing was non-Treg CD4+ T cells sorted from blood. The cell subset or site label here, explained by the study, means: FACS-sorted unstimulated CD4+ non-regulatory T cells. The receptors here all came from a human donor in good health.

The chain joins TRBV19 to TRBJ1-5, with 9 bases fitting TRBD1. With 3 bases clipped from V and 3 bases from J, the junction kept 9 bases outside the gene matches. Germline lookup yields CDR1 LNHDA and CDR2 SQIVND (reference sequence). This CDR3 spans 17 amino acids. CDR3 bases: TGTGCCAGTAGTATTAAAACCGGGACAGGGAACAATCAGCCCCAGCATTTT. Protein: CASSIKTGTGNNQPQHF. Full variable domain (outside the CDR3, taken from reference TRBV19 and TRBJ1-5): DGGITQSPKYLFRKEGQNVTLSCEQNLNHDAMYWYRQDPGQGLRLIYYSQIVNDFQKGDIAEGYSVSREKKESFPLTVTSAQKNPTAFYLCASSIKTGTGNNQPQHFGDGTRLSIL.

The chain is built from TRBV10-2 and TRBJ1-5; no clear D. The germline V and J ends were trimmed by 3 bases and 12 bases, with 9 bases remaining between them. The CDR3 spans 11 residues. Germline V lookup: CDR1 WSHSY, CDR2 SAAADI. The CDR3 DNA reads TGCGCCAGCAGTGACGCCCGACTCCAGCATTTT. Translating it yields CASSDARLQHF.

J is TRBJ2-4 and V is TRBV5-4; D possibly corresponds to TRBD2 (5 bases). The V end lost 5 bases, the J end lost 2 bases, and 17 bases lay between the germline ends. This CDR3 has 16 residues. Per germline, CDR1 SGHNT and CDR2 YYREEE (reference sequence). The CDR3 loop is CASSSMGVRTKNIQYF. For the CDR3, the DNA is TGTGCCAGCAGTTCCATGGGAGTTAGAACCAAAAACATTCAGTACTTC.

The CDR3 bases are TGTGCCAGCAGTCCGAGACATTTT. Translating gives CASSPRHF. The chain employs TRBV27 and TRBJ1-5; D ambiguous. Germline assignment: CDR1 MNHEY and CDR2 SMNVEV (reference sequence). Trimming shortened V by 5 bases and J by 16 bases, and 6 bases separated the two germline ends. This CDR3 spans 8 amino acids.

The chain links TRBV13 to TRBJ1-2; weak D call: TRBD1 (5 bases). Germline V gives CDR1 PRHDT, CDR2 FYEKMQ (reference sequence). The CDR3 runs to 15 residues. V shed 2 bases and J shed 0 bases, with 10 bases lying between them. CDR3 sequence: CASSLRSDTNYGYTF. In DNA, the CDR3 is TGTGCCAGCAGCTTACGATCGGACACTAACTATGGCTACACCTTC.